This TCR beta chain is drawn from a study of cytomegalovirus exposure and HLA in healthy donors. About the research overall: The 95 to 150 validation repertoires used the same platform as the roughly 620 first-cohort repertoires, a later analysis reported. Points from the study as a whole: There were some public TCRs occurring in many donors, but most TCR sequences were rare. Subsequent analysis showed first-cohort TCR clusters tending to co-occur in around 110 validation repertoires.

Measured with immunoSEQ multiplex PCR; TCRdb has only the in-frame clones, and not every one. This sample has over 150,000 clones, with roughly 96% found just once. As to this clone: What it binds is not known.

Germline assignment: CDR1 KGHSH and CDR2 LQKENI. The CDR3 extends over 18 amino acids. Trimming at V came to 0 bases and at J to 7 bases, leaving 12 bases not matched to a gene. The chain links TRBV18 to TRBJ2-3; 11 positions agree with TRBD2. Material: PBMCs. The TCR was taken from a young woman in good health and CMV-seronegative. The CDR3 DNA reads as TGTGCCAGCTCACCACCGAGGGCCCTAGCGGGGGGTTCTAATACGCAGTATTTT. Its protein product is CASSPPRALAGGSNTQYF.